The rows below give T cell receptor beta chains drawn from one sample of a study of blood T cells in healthy people across ages. TCRdb processed the 5' RACE reads anew with MiXCR; each CDR3 protein has one entry. This sample has hundreds of thousands of distinct CDR3 sequences, with roughly 60% found just once. What was sequenced was blood. All receptors come from a man aged 30 to 39 in good health. Each CDR3 is given with its conserved first and last residue. Expanded clones are given a class, and other clones once, few, many or no size at all.

clone size | J gene | V gene | CDR3 protein
- | TRBJ2-7 | TRBV20-1 | CSAWILERSSYEQYF
- | TRBJ2-5 | TRBV7-2 | CASSQPRAVGKETQYF
few | TRBJ2-1 | TRBV10-3 | CAISRNTGLADNEQFF
once | TRBJ1-5 | TRBV6-2/TRBV6-3 | CASRAQNRPQHF
few | TRBJ2-4 | TRBV5-6 | CASSLAWRGKNIQYF
few | TRBJ1-1 | TRBV5-5 | CASSSRDRGGDTEAFF
few | TRBJ2-7 | TRBV29-1 | CSARGFTGGIDEQYF
- | TRBJ2-1 | TRBV11-1 | CASSLGGSRHSSYNEQFF
- | TRBJ2-7 | TRBV20-1 | CSARRQGRHEQYF
many | TRBJ2-4 | TRBV29-1 | CSAVGTSGRLAKNIQYF
- | TRBJ1-5 | TRBV12-3/TRBV12-4 | CASSLVLDGSNQPQHF
- | TRBJ2-5 | TRBV29-1 | CSVGRKLQETQYF
- | TRBJ2-7 | TRBV7-2 | CASSLTGSNSEQYF
- | TRBJ1-1 | TRBV5-1 | CASSQGQGPGEAFF
- | TRBJ2-7 | TRBV29-1 | CSVEEPTSGYEQYF